These 10 T cell receptor beta chains were sequenced from one sample in a study of T cells expressing NK-cell markers. TCRdb re-called the 5' RACE reads, yielding one record per CDR3 amino acid sequence without DNA. This sample contains over 200,000 distinct CDR3 sequences. Sequencing was carried out using blood T cells: a sorted CD56 or NKG2C T cell subset, CD4+ or CD8+ T cells, or bulk PBMC T cells (not recorded which). These receptors were collected from a man aged 18 to 29 in good health.

The chain carries TRBV7-6 and TRBJ1-1. Germline-derived CDR1 and CDR2 are SGHVS and FNYEAQ. CDR3 length equals 14 residues. CDR3 in amino acids: CASSLVSSDTEAFF.

Here the CDR3 reads CASRQGPTDTQYF. The chain has TRBV10-1 and TRBJ2-3; the D call of TRBD1 rests on TCRdb alone, since no DNA is present to check it. Germline loops: CDR1 WNHNN, CDR2 SYGVQD (reference sequence). This CDR3 is built from 13 residues.

V and J are TRBV7-9 and TRBJ2-7; the D call of TRBD2 rests on TCRdb alone, since no DNA is present to check it. There are 14 residues in the CDR3. Germline CDR1 reads SEHNR; CDR2 reads FQNEAQ (reference sequence). CDR3 protein: CASSSTSGVYEQYF. Based on the CDR3 plus reference TRBV7-9 and TRBJ2-7, the full variable domain is DTGVSQNPRHKITKRGQNVTFRCDPISEHNRLYWYRQTLGQGPEFLTYFQNEAQLEKSRLLSDRFSAERPKGSFSTLEIQRTEQGDSAMYLCASSSTSGVYEQYFGPGTRLTVT.

The chain links TRBV6-1 to TRBJ2-7. The germline V gene encodes CDR1 MNHNS and CDR2 SASEGT. CDR3 length: 12 amino acids. The CDR3 reads CASSESHYEQYF.

The V gene is TRBV20-1, the J gene TRBJ2-4. The CDR3 sequence is 11 residues long. Looked up from germline, CDR1 is DFQATT and CDR2 is SNEGSKA (reference sequence). The CDR3 sequence is CSARDNDIQYF.

The chain joins TRBV27 to TRBJ2-1. Germline V gives CDR1 MNHEY, CDR2 SMNVEV (reference sequence). There are 14 residues in the CDR3. This CDR3 reads CASRETGSYNEQFF.

The chain couples TRBV7-2 to TRBJ2-2; TCRdb lists TRBD2, though no DNA is available to test this call. The germline gives CDR1 SGHTA, CDR2 FQGNSA. The CDR3 extends over 15 amino acids. CDR3 in amino acids: CASSQGLADTGELFF.

This rearrangement joins TRBV5-6 to TRBJ2-3. Per germline, CDR1 SGHDT and CDR2 YYEEEE. The CDR3 is 16 amino acids. The chain's CDR3 is CASSLGLAGSTDTQYF. The whole variable domain, remainder taken from reference TRBV5-6 and TRBJ2-3, is DAGVTQSPTHLIKTRGQQVTLRCSPKSGHDTVSWYQQALGQGPQFIFQYYEEEERQRGNFPDRFSGHQFPNYSSELNVNALLLGDSALYLCASSLGLAGSTDTQYFGPGTRLTVL.

This sequence joins TRBV7-3 and TRBJ2-1; TCRdb selects TRBD2, and the lack of DNA leaves this call unchecked. Per germline, CDR1 SGHTA and CDR2 FQGTGA. This CDR3 is built from 16 residues. CDR3 protein: CASSSRLAPSYNEQFF. Full variable domain (rest looked up from reference TRBV7-3 and TRBJ2-1): GAGVSQTPSNKVTEKGKYVELRCDPISGHTALYWYRQSLGQGPEFLIYFQGTGAADDSGLPNDRFFAVRPEGSVSTLKIQRTERGDSAVYLCASSSRLAPSYNEQFFGPGTRLTVL.

The chain couples TRBV6-5 to TRBJ2-1; there is no DNA to check the TCRdb D call of TRBD1. The CDR3 loop spans 16 amino acids. Germline lookup yields CDR1 MNHEY and CDR2 SVGAGI. CDR3 region: CASIPFGGGDVYEQFF.